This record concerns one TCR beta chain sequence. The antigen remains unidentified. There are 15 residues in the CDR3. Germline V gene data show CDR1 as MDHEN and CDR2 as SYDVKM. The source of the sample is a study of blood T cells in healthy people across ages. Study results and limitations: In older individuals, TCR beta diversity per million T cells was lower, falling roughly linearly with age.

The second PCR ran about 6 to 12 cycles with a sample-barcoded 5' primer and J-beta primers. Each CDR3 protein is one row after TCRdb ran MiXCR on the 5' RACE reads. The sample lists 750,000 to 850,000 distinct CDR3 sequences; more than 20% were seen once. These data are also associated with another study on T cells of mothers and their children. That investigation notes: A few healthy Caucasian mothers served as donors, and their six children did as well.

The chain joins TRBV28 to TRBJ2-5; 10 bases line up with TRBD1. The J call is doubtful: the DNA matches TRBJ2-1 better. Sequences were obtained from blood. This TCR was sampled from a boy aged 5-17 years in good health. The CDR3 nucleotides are TGTGCCACTCGAAATGGGGGGACAGGGGCCCTCGAGCAGTTCTTC. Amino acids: CATRNGGTGALEQFF.